The 2 T cell receptor beta chains below were found in one sample sequenced in a study of shared clonotypes between healthy human individuals. Here immunoSEQ multiplex PCR was the method, and the copy in TCRdb shows in-frame clones only, minus some. The profile shows 950,000 to 1,200,000 clones, approximately 80% of them singletons. The sequencing input was memory CD4+ T cells from PBMCs. The subset: CD45RA-negative fraction. All receptors derive from a man aged 18 to 30 in good health. Some clones in this sample may be carry-over from other donors' samples.

The chain combines TRBV7-9 with TRBJ2-1; D perhaps matches TRBD2 (6 bases). V lost 5 bases and J 1 base, leaving 12 bases between the germline ends. The CDR3 runs 15 residues. Germline values: CDR1 SEHNR, CDR2 FQNEAQ (reference sequence). This chain's CDR3 is CASSRLGTSYNEQFF. CDR3 in DNA: TGTGCCAGCAGCCGTCTCGGGACTTCCTACAATGAGCAGTTCTTC.

The V call is TRBV7-9, the J call TRBJ1-2, with unresolved D. CDR1 is SEHNR and CDR2 is FQNEAQ in the germline V gene (reference sequence). V lost 5 bases and J 1 base, leaving 8 bases between the germline ends. CDR3 length: 13 amino acids. The CDR3 reads CASSHDNNYGYTF. Here the CDR3 DNA reads TGTGCCAGCAGCCATGACAATAACTATGGCTACACCTTC.